Below are 11 T cell receptor beta chains sequenced from a single sample in a study of blood T cells in healthy people across ages. Primed by a sample-barcoded 5' primer and a J-beta primer mix, a second PCR proceeded for 7 to 11 cycles. Each CDR3 protein is one row after TCRdb ran MiXCR on the 5' RACE reads. This sample has 650,000 to 800,000 distinct CDR3 sequences, with around 43% found just once. The sequencing input was blood. Every receptor here comes from a man aged 60 to 75 in good health.

There are many counts of this clonotype. The V call is TRBV12-3 or TRBV12-4, the J call TRBJ1-2, with D possibly being TRBD1 (6 bases). V lost 5 bases to trimming and J lost 0 bases, with 13 bases between them. The CDR3 runs to 15 residues. The chain's CDR3 is CASSRTDSSNYGYTF. The CDR3 nucleotides read TGTGCCAGCAGTCGAACGGACAGTTCTAACTATGGCTACACCTTC.

V and J are TRBV7-2 and TRBJ1-1; no definite D call. CDR3 length equals 13 residues. Trimming removed 0 bases at V and 6 bases at J, with 8 bases between. Germline V gives CDR1 SGHTA, CDR2 FQGNSA. CDR3 DNA sequence: TGTGCCAGCAGCTTAGCGGGCAGCCCTGAAGCTTTCTTT. This translates into CASSLAGSPEAFF.

This chain joins TRBV12-3 or TRBV12-4 and TRBJ2-3; the D gene is possibly TRBD1 (5 bases). The CDR3 runs to 15 residues. V lost 3 bases, J lost 6 bases, and 16 bases lay in between. CDR3 loop: CASSFWAGQQDTQYF. The CDR3 bases are TGTGCCAGCAGTTTTTGGGCAGGGCAACAGGATACGCAGTATTTT.

This clonotype was seen only a few times. CDR3 protein: CATSAYNEQFF. In DNA, the CDR3 is TGTGCCACCAGTGCCTACAATGAGCAGTTCTTC. The V gene is TRBV24-1, the J gene TRBJ2-1, with D uncertain. V was shortened by 5 bases and J by 2 bases, with 0 bases between the two germline ends. Germline V gene data show CDR1 as KGHDR and CDR2 as SFDVKD. CDR3 length equals 11 residues.

This clonotype was found many times. This chain uses TRBV5-1 with TRBJ2-1, with 9 bases identical to TRBD1. The CDR3 totals 15 residues. Unmatched junction bases numbered 12, after V lost 6 bases and J lost 8 bases. Germline V gene sequence: CDR1 SGHRS, CDR2 YFSETQ. As DNA, the CDR3 is TGCGCCAGCACGGTCGGGACAGGGATTATCGATGAGCAGTTCTTC. The encoded protein is CASTVGTGIIDEQFF.

This chain links TRBV5-1 with TRBJ2-7; D call uncertain. The CDR3 contains 16 residues. V gave up 3 bases and J gave up 2 bases, with 18 bases separating them. Looked up from germline, CDR1 is SGHRS and CDR2 is YFSETQ. This CDR3 reads CASSSPPGRRPYEQYF. The CDR3 DNA follows: TGCGCCAGCAGCTCGCCGCCGGGCAGGAGACCCTACGAGCAGTACTTC.

This chain connects TRBV20-1 to TRBJ2-2, with D tentatively TRBD2 (7 bases). The CDR3 length is 17 residues. V lost 3 bases and J lost 0, with 17 bases in between. The V gene's germline CDR1 is DFQATT and CDR2 SNEGSKA (reference sequence). The CDR3 region has the DNA TGCAGTGCTAGCGAACGCTTCGGGGGGCCGAACACCGGGGAGCTGTTTTTT. Translating gives CSASERFGGPNTGELFF.

The chain couples TRBV5-4 to TRBJ2-1, with 7 bases identical to TRBD1. J was trimmed by 7 bases and V by 3 bases; bases with no gene match: 7. This CDR3 is built from 14 residues. Germline CDR1 and CDR2: SGHNT and YYREEE (reference sequence). This CDR3 reads CASSSSTGVNEQFF. In DNA, the CDR3 is TGTGCCAGCAGCTCCAGCACAGGGGTTAATGAGCAGTTCTTC.

This sequence joins TRBV6-5 and TRBJ2-1, with 9 positions matching TRBD2. Unmatched junction bases numbered 3, after V lost 0 bases and J lost 6 bases. Germline CDR1 is MNHEY and CDR2 is SVGAGI. The CDR3 totals 15 residues. The CDR3 nucleotides read TGTGCCAGCAGTTACTCGGCGGGGGGGCTCAATGAGCAGTTCTTC. This codes for CASSYSAGGLNEQFF.

This chain links TRBV6-2 or TRBV6-3 with TRBJ2-7; TRBD1 matches at 8 bases. J was trimmed by 2 bases and V by 0 bases; bases with no gene match: 6. Germline CDR1 is MNHEY and CDR2 is SVGEGT. The CDR3 length is 16 residues. This CDR3 is CASSYSQGVTPYEQYF. In nucleotides, the CDR3 is TGTGCCAGCAGTTACTCACAGGGGGTGACTCCCTACGAGCAGTACTTC.

The chain links TRBV6-5 to TRBJ2-2, with a tentative D call TRBD2 (7 bases). V dropped 2 bases and J dropped 4 bases, with 14 bases sitting between them. The CDR3 has 16 residues. CDR1 is MNHEY and CDR2 is SVGAGI in the germline V gene. The CDR3 coding sequence is TGTGCCAGCAGTTACAGGGGGGGCATTGGCACCGGGGAGCTGTTTTTT. Translating gives CASSYRGGIGTGELFF.